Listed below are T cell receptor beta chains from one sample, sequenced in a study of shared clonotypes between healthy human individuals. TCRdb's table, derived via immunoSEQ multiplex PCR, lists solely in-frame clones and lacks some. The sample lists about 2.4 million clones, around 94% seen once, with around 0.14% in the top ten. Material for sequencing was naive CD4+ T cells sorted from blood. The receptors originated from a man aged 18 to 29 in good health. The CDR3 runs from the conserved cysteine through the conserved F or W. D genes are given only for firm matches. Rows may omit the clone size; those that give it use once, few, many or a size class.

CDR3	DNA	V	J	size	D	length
CASSLRRGGFTGELFF	TGTGCCAGCAGCTTGAGGAGAGGGGGCTTCACCGGGGAGCTGTTTTTT	TRBV5-6	TRBJ2-2	.	TRBD1	16
CASRGYEQYF	TGTGCCAGCCGGGGCTACGAGCAGTACTTC	TRBV6-1	TRBJ2-7	.	.	10
CASSYSRGDSNETQYF	TGTGCCAGCAGTTACTCACGGGGGGATTCCAATGAGACCCAGTACTTC	TRBV6-7	TRBJ2-5	.	TRBD2	16
CASNGPSRVVSNQPQHF	TGTGCCAGCAACGGACCTTCCAGGGTTGTAAGCAATCAGCCCCAGCATTTT	TRBV28	TRBJ1-5	.	.	17
CASSSTSGGVYEQYF	TGTGCCAGCAGCTCGACTAGCGGGGGGGTCTACGAGCAGTACTTC	TRBV7-2	TRBJ2-7	.	TRBD2	15
CASSPGQGVTDTQYF	TGTGCCAGCTCACCCGGACAGGGGGTGACAGATACGCAGTATTTT	TRBV18	TRBJ2-3	.	TRBD1	15
CASSWGLIADSTDTQYF	TGTGCCAGCAGCTGGGGTCTGATAGCCGATAGCACAGATACGCAGTATTTT	TRBV11-3	TRBJ2-3	.	.	17
CASSPTTSGGQETQYF	TGTGCCAGCAGCCCCACGACTAGCGGGGGACAAGAGACCCAGTACTTC	TRBV7-8	TRBJ2-5	.	TRBD2	16
CASSSPLAGGPMNEQYF	TGTGCCAGCAGCTCCCCTTTAGCGGGAGGGCCAATGAACGAGCAGTACTTC	TRBV11-2	TRBJ2-7	.	TRBD2	17
CASRTSGSLQTQYF	TGTGCCAGCAGAACTAGCGGGAGCTTGCAGACCCAGTACTTC	TRBV25-1	TRBJ2-5	once	TRBD2	14
CASSLKRLAGVGTYEQYF	TGTGCCAGCAGCTTAAAGCGACTAGCGGGAGTCGGGACCTACGAGCAGTACTTC	TRBV7-2	TRBJ2-7	.	TRBD2	18
CASSISLGQGARGYTF	TGTGCCAGTAGTATATCTCTGGGACAGGGGGCGCGGGGCTACACCTTC	TRBV19	TRBJ1-2	.	TRBD1	16
CASSPSRQGNTIYF	TGTGCCAGCAGCCCCTCCAGACAGGGAAACACCATATATTTT	TRBV6-1	TRBJ1-3	.	.	14
CAGRLAENTGELFF	TGCGCCGGCCGACTAGCGGAGAACACCGGGGAGCTGTTTTTT	TRBV4-1	TRBJ2-2	once	TRBD2	14
CAISGVLAGGPEIQYF	TGTGCCATCAGTGGAGTCCTAGCTGGGGGCCCAGAGATCCAGTACTTC	TRBV10-3	TRBJ2-5	once	.	16
CASGLAYNTGELFF	TGTGCCAGCGGACTAGCGTATAACACCGGGGAGCTGTTTTTT	TRBV28	TRBJ2-2	once	TRBD2	14
CASSEWATGELFF	TGCGCCAGCAGTGAGTGGGCCACGGGGGAGCTGTTTTTT	TRBV10-1	TRBJ2-2	.	.	13
CASSLKVPNSPLHF	TGCGCCAGCAGCTTGAAAGTTCCCAATTCACCCCTCCACTTT	TRBV5-1	TRBJ1-6	.	.	14
CASSQRVGRATDTQYF	TGTGCCAGCAGCCAACGAGTAGGCAGGGCCACAGATACGCAGTATTTT	TRBV14	TRBJ2-3	.	.	16
CASSVGLAELWNEQFF	TGTGCCAGCAGCGTCGGACTAGCGGAACTGTGGAATGAGCAGTTCTTC	TRBV9	TRBJ2-1	once	TRBD2	16
CASSRIGAGNTIYF	TGTGCCAGCAGTAGAATTGGGGCTGGAAACACCATATATTTT	TRBV6-1	TRBJ1-3	.	.	14
CASSQGLSVANVLTF	TGTGCCAGCAGCCAAGGGTTATCAGTGGCCAACGTCCTGACTTTC	TRBV6-6	TRBJ2-6	.	.	15
CASRTGLEKLFF	TGTGCCAGCAGGACAGGCCTAGAAAAACTGTTTTTT	TRBV28	TRBJ1-4	.	.	12
CSVRGQGNMNTEAFF	TGCAGCGTTAGGGGACAGGGAAACATGAACACTGAAGCTTTCTTT	TRBV29-1	TRBJ1-1	.	TRBD1	15
CASSQEGLAGETQYF	TGCGCCAGCAGCCAAGAGGGACTAGCGGGAGAGACCCAGTACTTC	TRBV4-3	TRBJ2-5	.	TRBD2	15